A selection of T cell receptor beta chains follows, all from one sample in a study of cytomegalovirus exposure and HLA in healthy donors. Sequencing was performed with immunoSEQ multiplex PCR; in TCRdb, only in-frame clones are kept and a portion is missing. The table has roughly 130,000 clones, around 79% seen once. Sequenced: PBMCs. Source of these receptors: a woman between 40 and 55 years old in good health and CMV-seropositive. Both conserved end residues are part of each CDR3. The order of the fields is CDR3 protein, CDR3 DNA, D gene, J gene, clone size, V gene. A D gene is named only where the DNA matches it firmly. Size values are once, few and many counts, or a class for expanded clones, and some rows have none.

CDR3aa: CASSLPSGSYEQYF
CDR3nt: TGTGCCAGCAGCCTTCCTAGCGGTTCCTACGAGCAGTACTTC
d_gene: TRBD2
j_gene: TRBJ2-7
abundance: .
v_gene: TRBV6-5

CDR3aa: CASSVQSPGGSNGYTF
CDR3nt: TGCGCCAGCAGCGTCCAGTCCCCAGGGGGCTCGAATGGCTACACCTTC
d_gene: TRBD1
j_gene: TRBJ1-2
abundance: few
v_gene: TRBV5-1

CDR3aa: CASAEGKSNQPQHF
CDR3nt: TGTGCCAGTGCGGAGGGGAAGAGCAATCAGCCCCAGCATTTT
d_gene: .
j_gene: TRBJ1-5
abundance: .
v_gene: TRBV19

CDR3aa: CASSLAGGRYNEQFF
CDR3nt: TGTGCCAGCAGCCTAGCGGGAGGGCGCTACAATGAGCAGTTCTTC
d_gene: TRBD2
j_gene: TRBJ2-1
abundance: once
v_gene: TRBV7-9

CDR3aa: CSVDWGHGYTF
CDR3nt: TGCAGCGTTGATTGGGGCCATGGCTACACCTTC
d_gene: .
j_gene: TRBJ1-2
abundance: .
v_gene: TRBV29-1

CDR3aa: CASSLTSGGGETGELFF
CDR3nt: TGTGCCAGCAGCCTGACTAGCGGAGGAGGGGAGACCGGGGAGCTGTTTTTT
d_gene: TRBD2
j_gene: TRBJ2-2
abundance: .
v_gene: TRBV6-4

CDR3aa: CAWRAIWGEYTGELFF
CDR3nt: TGTGCCTGGAGAGCCATCTGGGGGGAATACACCGGGGAGCTGTTTTTT
d_gene: .
j_gene: TRBJ2-2
abundance: .
v_gene: TRBV30

CDR3aa: CASSLRRSGEQYF
CDR3nt: TGTGCCAGCAGCTTAAGGCGCAGCGGGGAGCAGTACTTC
d_gene: .
j_gene: TRBJ2-7
abundance: .
v_gene: TRBV7-3

CDR3aa: CASSRGLAGGETVSYEQYF
CDR3nt: TGTGCCAGCAGTCGCGGACTAGCGGGAGGGGAAACGGTCTCCTACGAGCAGTACTTC
d_gene: TRBD2
j_gene: TRBJ2-7
abundance: .
v_gene: TRBV27

CDR3aa: CASSIGKGALYGYTF
CDR3nt: TGTGCCAGTAGTATTGGAAAGGGGGCACTCTATGGCTACACCTTC
d_gene: TRBD1
j_gene: TRBJ1-2
abundance: .
v_gene: TRBV19

CDR3aa: CATSRGASGYQETQYF
CDR3nt: TGTGCCACCAGCAGAGGAGCTAGCGGGTACCAAGAGACCCAGTACTTC
d_gene: TRBD2
j_gene: TRBJ2-5
abundance: .
v_gene: TRBV15

CDR3aa: CATGTRWADTQYF
CDR3nt: TGTGCCACCGGGACTAGGTGGGCAGATACGCAGTATTTT
d_gene: TRBD2
j_gene: TRBJ2-3
abundance: .
v_gene: TRBV19

CDR3aa: CASSYRQGETEAFF
CDR3nt: TGTGCCAGCAGTTACCGACAGGGTGAGACTGAAGCTTTCTTT
d_gene: TRBD1
j_gene: TRBJ1-1
abundance: few
v_gene: TRBV6-5

CDR3aa: CASSHWIHRDRGSEQYF
CDR3nt: TGCGCCAGCAGCCATTGGATTCACCGGGACAGGGGATCCGAGCAGTACTTC
d_gene: TRBD1
j_gene: TRBJ2-7
abundance: .
v_gene: TRBV4-3

CDR3aa: CASSPQGLTYEQYF
CDR3nt: TGTGCCAGCAGCCCGCAGGGTCTTACCTACGAGCAGTACTTC
d_gene: .
j_gene: TRBJ2-7
abundance: once
v_gene: TRBV7-6

CDR3aa: CASTWAGTVNFYEQYF
CDR3nt: TGTGCCAGCACCTGGGCTGGGACAGTGAACTTCTACGAGCAGTACTTC
d_gene: TRBD1
j_gene: TRBJ2-7
abundance: .
v_gene: TRBV28

CDR3aa: CASSPGLADTYEQYF
CDR3nt: TGTGCCAGCAGCCCGGGACTAGCGGACACCTACGAGCAGTACTTC
d_gene: TRBD2
j_gene: TRBJ2-7
abundance: .
v_gene: TRBV5-5

CDR3aa: CASSDEVWRSNYGYTF
CDR3nt: TGTGCCAGCAGTGACGAGGTCTGGAGATCTAACTACGGCTACACCTTC
d_gene: .
j_gene: TRBJ1-2
abundance: .
v_gene: TRBV2

CDR3aa: CASSFGLAGSTDTQYF
CDR3nt: TGCGCCAGCAGCTTTGGTCTAGCGGGGAGCACAGATACGCAGTATTTT
d_gene: TRBD2
j_gene: TRBJ2-3
abundance: few
v_gene: TRBV5-1

CDR3aa: CASSPLAGGHNEQFF
CDR3nt: TGTGCCAGCAGCCCCCTAGCGGGAGGGCACAATGAGCAGTTCTTC
d_gene: TRBD2
j_gene: TRBJ2-1
abundance: .
v_gene: TRBV7-2

CDR3aa: CATSRDEGQGRRALYGYTF
CDR3nt: TGTGCCACCAGCAGAGACGAGGGACAGGGCCGACGGGCCCTCTATGGCTACACCTTC
d_gene: TRBD1
j_gene: TRBJ1-2
abundance: .
v_gene: TRBV15

CDR3aa: CASSDQRGGRPEKLFF
CDR3nt: TGTGCCAGCAGTGATCAAAGGGGAGGGCGACCTGAAAAACTGTTTTTT
d_gene: .
j_gene: TRBJ1-4
abundance: .
v_gene: TRBV4-2

CDR3aa: CASSSTGTSGGTQYF
CDR3nt: TGTGCCAGCAGTTCGACCGGGACTAGCGGGGGGACCCAGTACTTC
d_gene: TRBD2
j_gene: TRBJ2-5
abundance: .
v_gene: TRBV27

CDR3aa: CASSRLAGGRDTQYF
CDR3nt: TGTGCCAGCAGTCGACTAGCGGGAGGGCGAGATACGCAGTATTTT
d_gene: TRBD2
j_gene: TRBJ2-3
abundance: .
v_gene: TRBV2

CDR3aa: CASQGAGGREQYF
CDR3nt: TGTGCCTCTCAGGGGGCGGGAGGGCGCGAGCAGTACTTC
d_gene: .
j_gene: TRBJ2-7
abundance: .
v_gene: TRBV5-4

CDR3aa: CASRTGREAFF
CDR3nt: TGTGCCAGCAGGACAGGGAGAGAAGCTTTCTTT
d_gene: TRBD1
j_gene: TRBJ1-1
abundance: .
v_gene: TRBV28

CDR3aa: CASSLASTSTDTQYF
CDR3nt: TGTGCCAGCAGCTTAGCAAGTACTAGCACAGATACGCAGTATTTT
d_gene: .
j_gene: TRBJ2-3
abundance: few
v_gene: TRBV7-2

CDR3aa: CASSYRDRTEAFF
CDR3nt: TGTGCCAGCAGCTACCGGGACAGGACTGAAGCTTTCTTT
d_gene: TRBD1
j_gene: TRBJ1-1
abundance: .
v_gene: TRBV6-6

CDR3aa: CATSPRTGGREKLFF
CDR3nt: TGTGCCACCAGCCCGAGGACAGGGGGCCGTGAAAAACTGTTTTTT
d_gene: TRBD1
j_gene: TRBJ1-4
abundance: .
v_gene: TRBV15

CDR3aa: CASSLNRGPTEAFF
CDR3nt: TGTGCCAGCAGCTTGAACAGGGGGCCCACTGAAGCTTTCTTT
d_gene: TRBD1
j_gene: TRBJ1-1
abundance: .
v_gene: TRBV11-1

CDR3aa: CASSVKGGGGIGNTIYF
CDR3nt: TGTGCCAGCAGCGTCAAGGGGGGGGGAGGGATTGGAAACACCATATATTTT
d_gene: .
j_gene: TRBJ1-3
abundance: .
v_gene: TRBV9

CDR3aa: CASSLMGQGKHEQYF
CDR3nt: TGTGCCAGCAGCTTAATGGGACAGGGGAAGCACGAGCAGTACTTC
d_gene: TRBD1
j_gene: TRBJ2-7
abundance: .
v_gene: TRBV7-2

CDR3aa: CASSLTETTNEKLFF
CDR3nt: TGTGCCAGCAGCTTAACGGAGACAACTAATGAAAAACTGTTTTTT
d_gene: .
j_gene: TRBJ1-4
abundance: .
v_gene: TRBV7-9

CDR3aa: CASSLGGQTSTDTQYF
CDR3nt: TGTGCCAGCAGCCTGGGGGGACAGACTAGCACAGATACGCAGTATTTT
d_gene: .
j_gene: TRBJ2-3
abundance: .
v_gene: TRBV4-2

CDR3aa: CASSLTKQATGELFF
CDR3nt: TGTGCCAGCAGCTTAACGAAACAGGCCACCGGGGAGCTGTTTTTT
d_gene: .
j_gene: TRBJ2-2
abundance: .
v_gene: TRBV7-3

CDR3aa: CASSQSPLDRAYNSPLHF
CDR3nt: TGCGCCAGCAGTCAATCACCTCTCGACAGAGCGTATAATTCACCCCTCCACTTT
d_gene: .
j_gene: TRBJ1-6
abundance: .
v_gene: TRBV23-1

CDR3aa: CASSLDRQGAREKLFF
CDR3nt: TGTGCCAGCAGTTTAGACCGACAGGGGGCCAGAGAAAAACTGTTTTTT
d_gene: TRBD1
j_gene: TRBJ1-4
abundance: few
v_gene: TRBV28

CDR3aa: CASTFPRTGLCYINTEAFF
CDR3nt: TGTGCCAGCACGTTCCCCCGGACAGGGCTATGCTATATTAACACTGAAGCTTTCTTT
d_gene: .
j_gene: TRBJ1-1
abundance: .
v_gene: TRBV21-1